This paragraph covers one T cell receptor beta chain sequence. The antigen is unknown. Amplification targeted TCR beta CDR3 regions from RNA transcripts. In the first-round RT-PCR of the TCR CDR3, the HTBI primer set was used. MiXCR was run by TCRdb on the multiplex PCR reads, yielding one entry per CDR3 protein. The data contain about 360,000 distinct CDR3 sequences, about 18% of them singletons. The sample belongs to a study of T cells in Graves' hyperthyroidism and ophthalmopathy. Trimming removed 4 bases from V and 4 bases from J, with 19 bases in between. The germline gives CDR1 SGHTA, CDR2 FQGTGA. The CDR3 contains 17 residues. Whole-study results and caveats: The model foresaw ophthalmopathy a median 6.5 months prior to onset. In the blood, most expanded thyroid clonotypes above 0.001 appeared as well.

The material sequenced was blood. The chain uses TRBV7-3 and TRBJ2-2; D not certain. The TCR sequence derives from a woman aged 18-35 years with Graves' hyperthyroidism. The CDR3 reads CASSSSPLRVATGELFF. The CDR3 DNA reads TGTGCCAGCAGCTCGTCACCACTTCGGGTCGCCACCGGGGAGCTGTTTTTT.